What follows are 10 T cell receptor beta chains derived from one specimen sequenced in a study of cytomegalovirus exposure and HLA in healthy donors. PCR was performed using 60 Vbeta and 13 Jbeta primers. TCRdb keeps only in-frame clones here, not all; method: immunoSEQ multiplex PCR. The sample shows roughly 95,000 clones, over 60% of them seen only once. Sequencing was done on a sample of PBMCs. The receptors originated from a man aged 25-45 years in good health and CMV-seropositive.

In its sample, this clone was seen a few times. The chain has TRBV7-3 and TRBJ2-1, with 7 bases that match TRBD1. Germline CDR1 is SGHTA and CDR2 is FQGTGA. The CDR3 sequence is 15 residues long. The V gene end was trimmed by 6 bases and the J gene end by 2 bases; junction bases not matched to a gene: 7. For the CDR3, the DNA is TGTGCCAGCAGTCGGGACAGCGGCACCTACAATGAGCAGTTCTTC. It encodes CASSRDSGTYNEQFF.

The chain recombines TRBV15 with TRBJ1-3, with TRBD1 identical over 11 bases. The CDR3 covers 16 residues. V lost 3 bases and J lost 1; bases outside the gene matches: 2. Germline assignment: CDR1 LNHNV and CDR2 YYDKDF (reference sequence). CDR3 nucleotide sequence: TGTGCCACCAGCAGTGGACAGGGGGCGTCTGGAAACACCATATATTTT. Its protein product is CATSSGQGASGNTIYF.

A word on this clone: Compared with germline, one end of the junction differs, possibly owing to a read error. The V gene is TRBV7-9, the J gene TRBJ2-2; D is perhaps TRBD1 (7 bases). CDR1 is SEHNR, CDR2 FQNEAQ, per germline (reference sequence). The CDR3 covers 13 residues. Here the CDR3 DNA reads TGTGCCAGCAGCTTCAGGGGGACCGGGGGGCTGTTTTTT. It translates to CASSFRGTGGLFF.

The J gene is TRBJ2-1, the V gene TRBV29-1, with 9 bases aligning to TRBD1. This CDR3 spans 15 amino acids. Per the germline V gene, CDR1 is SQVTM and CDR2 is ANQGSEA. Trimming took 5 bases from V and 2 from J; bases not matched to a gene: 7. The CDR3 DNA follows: TGCAGCGTTTCGGACAGGGGCGGCCCCTACAATGAGCAGTTCTTC. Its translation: CSVSDRGGPYNEQFF.

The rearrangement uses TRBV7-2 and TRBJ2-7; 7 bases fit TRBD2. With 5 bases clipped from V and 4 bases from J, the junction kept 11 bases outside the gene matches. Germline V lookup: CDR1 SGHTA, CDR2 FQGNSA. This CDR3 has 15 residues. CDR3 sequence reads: CASSLMEGGEYEQYF. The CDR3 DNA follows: TGTGCCAGCAGCCTTATGGAGGGAGGGGAGTACGAGCAGTACTTC.

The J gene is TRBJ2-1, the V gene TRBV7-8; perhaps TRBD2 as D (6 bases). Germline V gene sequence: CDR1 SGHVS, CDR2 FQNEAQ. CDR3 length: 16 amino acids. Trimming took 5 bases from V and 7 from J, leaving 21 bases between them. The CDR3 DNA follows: TGTGCCAGCAGCCCGCCTGGGGACTGGGGGAGGAATGAGCAGTTCTTC. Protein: CASSPPGDWGRNEQFF.

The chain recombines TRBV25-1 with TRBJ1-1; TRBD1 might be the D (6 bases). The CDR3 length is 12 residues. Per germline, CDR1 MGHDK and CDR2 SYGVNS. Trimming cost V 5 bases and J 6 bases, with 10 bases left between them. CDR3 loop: CASSSRGAEAFF. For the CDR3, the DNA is TGTGCCAGCAGTTCCAGGGGTGCTGAAGCTTTCTTT.

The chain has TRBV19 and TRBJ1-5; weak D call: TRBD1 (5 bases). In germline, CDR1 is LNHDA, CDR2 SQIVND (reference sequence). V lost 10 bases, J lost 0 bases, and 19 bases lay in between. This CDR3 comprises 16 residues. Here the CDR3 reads CATAGGGPYSNQPQHF. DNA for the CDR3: TGTGCCACCGCGGGGGGGGGTCCCTATAGCAATCAGCCCCAGCATTTT.

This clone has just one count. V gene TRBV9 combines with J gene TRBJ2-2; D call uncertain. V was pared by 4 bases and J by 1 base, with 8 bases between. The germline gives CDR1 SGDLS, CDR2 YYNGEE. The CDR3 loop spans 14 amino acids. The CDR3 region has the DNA TGTGCCAGCAGCTCCGTCCTGAACACCGGGGAGCTGTTTTTT. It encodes CASSSVLNTGELFF.

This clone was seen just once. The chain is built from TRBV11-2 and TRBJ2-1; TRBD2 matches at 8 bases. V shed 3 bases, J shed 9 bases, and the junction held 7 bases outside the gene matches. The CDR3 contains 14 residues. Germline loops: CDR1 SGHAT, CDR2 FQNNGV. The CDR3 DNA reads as TGTGCCAGCAGCTTTGAACGGGGGGGCATTGAGCAGTTCTTC. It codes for CASSFERGGIEQFF.